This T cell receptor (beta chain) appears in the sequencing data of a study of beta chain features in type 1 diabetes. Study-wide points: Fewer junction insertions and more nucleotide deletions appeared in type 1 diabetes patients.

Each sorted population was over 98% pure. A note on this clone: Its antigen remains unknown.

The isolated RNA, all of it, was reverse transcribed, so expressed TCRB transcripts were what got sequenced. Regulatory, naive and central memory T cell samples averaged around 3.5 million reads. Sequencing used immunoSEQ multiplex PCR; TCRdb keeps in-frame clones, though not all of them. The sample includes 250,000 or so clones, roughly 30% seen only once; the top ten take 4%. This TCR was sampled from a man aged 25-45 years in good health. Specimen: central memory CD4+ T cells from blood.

CDR3 protein: CASSFQEANYGYTF. In DNA, the CDR3 is TGTGCCAGCAGCTTCCAAGAAGCTAACTATGGCTACACCTTC. The chain carries TRBV11-2 and TRBJ1-2; D gene uncertain. The CDR3 is 14 residues long. Trimming removed 3 bases at V and 0 bases at J, with 8 bases between. CDR1 is SGHAT, CDR2 FQNNGV, per germline.